This TCR beta chain is drawn from a study of OX40 agonist ivuxolimab in advanced cancers. At baseline, cycle 4 day 1, and cycle 7 day 1, blood was sampled. The germline V gene encodes CDR1 SGHTA and CDR2 FQGNSA. This CDR3 has 13 residues. The V gene lost 7 bases and the J gene lost 0 bases, with 9 bases spanning the gap. This clone appeared once. Sequenced by immunoSEQ multiplex PCR; TCRdb stores in-frame clones only, minus some. The sample has about 60,000 clones, approximately 86% seen once. This TCR was recovered from an adult with an advanced solid tumor such as melanoma, head and neck, liver or kidney cancer. The material was CD4+ or CD8+ T cells sorted from blood, obtained in a trial of the OX40 agonist ivuxolimab. The chain has TRBV7-2 and TRBJ1-1; D is undetermined. The CDR3: CASTSVMNTEAFF. The CDR3 DNA is TGTGCCAGCACCTCGGTTATGAACACTGAAGCTTTCTTT.